The 12 T cell receptor beta chains given below trace back to one sample, sequenced in a study of beta chain features in type 1 diabetes. Since all of the isolated RNA was reverse transcribed, expressed TCRB transcripts were what got sequenced. Assay used: immunoSEQ multiplex PCR; TCRdb lists only in-frame clones, some missing. The repertoire consists of nearly 700,000 clones, with roughly 13% occurring once and the leading ten covering about 0.02%. No antigen has been assigned to these receptors. Overall study results and limits: TCRB CDR3s from Type 1 diabetes patients were moderately but significantly shorter in all four CD4+ subsets.

The specimen was naive CD4+ T cells from blood. These receptors were collected from a man between 18 and 35 years old with type 1 diabetes.

Remarks on this clone: The junction departs from the called germline gene at one end, perhaps through a read error. V gene TRBV2 combines with J gene TRBJ1-6, with 11 bases aligning to TRBD1. The CDR3 length is 13 residues. Germline CDR1 SNHLY, CDR2 FYNNEI. The CDR3 nucleotides are TGTGCCAGCACGCTTTGGACAGGGGGCGTTCTTTGTTTT. Its translation: CASTLWTGGVLCF. Variable domain in full (rest from reference TRBV2 and TRBJ1-6): EPEVTQTPSHQVTQMGQEVILRCVPISNHLYFYWYRQILGQKVEFLVSFYNNEISEKSEIFDDQFSVERPDGSNFTLKIRSTKLEDSAMYFCASTLWTGGVLCFGNGTRLTVT.

The J gene is TRBJ1-1, the V gene TRBV5-6; TRBD1 might be the D (5 bases). Germline values: CDR1 SGHDT, CDR2 YYEEEE. Trimming took off 6 bases at V and 5 bases at J, with 11 bases between the two ends. The CDR3 totals 12 residues. Here the CDR3 DNA reads TGTGCCAGCACAGGAGGGGAGACTGAAGCTTTCTTT. This sequence encodes CASTGGETEAFF.

The chain combines TRBV6-6 with TRBJ2-7; 7 nucleotides agree with TRBD1. V lost 4 bases to trimming and J lost 5 bases; unmatched junction nucleotides: 2. Looked up from germline, CDR1 is MNHNY and CDR2 is SVGAGI (reference sequence). CDR3 length: 12 amino acids. Here the CDR3 reads CASSLGGNEQYF. CDR3 DNA: TGTGCCAGCAGTTTAGGGGGCAACGAGCAGTACTTC.

This chain uses TRBV15 with TRBJ2-7; 11 nucleotides agree with TRBD2. CDR3 length: 16 residues. The germline gives CDR1 LNHNV, CDR2 YYDKDF (reference sequence). Losses at the gene ends were 1 base for V and 5 bases for J; bases not matched to a gene: 7. The CDR3 is CATSRGVAGGLNEQYF. Written as DNA, the CDR3 is TGTGCCACCAGCAGAGGGGTAGCGGGGGGGCTCAACGAGCAGTACTTC. The whole variable domain, filled in from reference TRBV15 and TRBJ2-7, reads DAMVIQNPRYQVTQFGKPVTLSCSQTLNHNVMYWYQQKSSQAPKLLFHYYDKDFNNEADTPDNFQSRRPNTSFCFLDIRSPGLGDTAMYLCATSRGVAGGLNEQYFGPGTRLTVT.

This clone was observed a few times. V gene TRBV7-9 combines with J gene TRBJ2-5, with 9 bases lining up with TRBD1. The CDR3 totals 16 residues. Trimming at V came to 0 bases and at J to 5 bases, leaving 7 bases not matched to a gene. In germline, CDR1 is SEHNR, CDR2 FQNEAQ (reference sequence). The chain's CDR3 is CASSLAPGTGRETQYF. Written as DNA, the CDR3 is TGTGCCAGCAGCTTAGCGCCCGGGACAGGGCGGGAGACCCAGTACTTC.

V is TRBV7-8 and J is TRBJ1-6; TRBD1 aligns across 7 bases. CDR3 size: 15 residues. J was trimmed by 10 bases and V by 5 bases; bases with no gene match: 11. Germline assignment: CDR1 SGHVS and CDR2 FQNEAQ. CDR3 in amino acids: CASSRLGQKESPLHF. The CDR3 DNA reads as TGTGCCAGCAGCCGGTTGGGACAGAAGGAGTCACCCCTCCACTTT.

This clone was picked up a small number of times. The chain uses TRBV10-1 and TRBJ1-2; 8 positions match TRBD1. V shed 8 bases and J 8 bases; nucleotides not matched to a gene: 10. CDR3 length: 13 amino acids. Germline assignment: CDR1 WNHNN and CDR2 SYGVQD (reference sequence). CDR3 nucleotide sequence: TGCGCCAGCGGGGACAGGAGGAACTCCGGCTACACCTTC. Its translation is CASGDRRNSGYTF.

This chain connects TRBV28 to TRBJ2-7; 8 bases agree with TRBD2. CDR1 is MDHEN and CDR2 is SYDVKM in the germline V gene. The length of the CDR3 is 15 residues. V was pared by 7 bases and J by 0 bases, with 8 bases of the junction left unmatched. CDR3 loop: CASTGGAGLSYEQYF. The CDR3 DNA sequence: TGTGCCAGCACCGGGGGGGCAGGCCTCTCCTACGAGCAGTACTTC.

This clone was found a few times. Additional DNA sequences in this sample encode the identical CDR3. CDR3 sequence reads: CSVGGPYGYTF. In DNA, the CDR3 is TGCAGCGTTGGAGGTCCCTATGGCTACACCTTC. The chain couples TRBV29-1 to TRBJ1-2; D call uncertain. Trimming cost V 4 bases and J 4 bases, with 7 bases left between them. This CDR3 contains 11 residues. Germline CDR1 SQVTM, CDR2 ANQGSEA. Filled out from reference TRBV29-1 and TRBJ1-2, the complete variable domain reads SAVISQKPSRDICQRGTSLTIQCQVDSQVTMMFWYRQQPGQSLTLIATANQGSEATYESGFVIDKFPISRPNLTFSTLTVSNMSPEDSSIYLCSVGGPYGYTFGSGTRLTVV.

J is TRBJ2-5 and V is TRBV6-6; possible D gene TRBD2, 5 bases. CDR1 MNHNY and CDR2 SVGAGI come from the germline V gene (reference sequence). V lost 8 bases and J 3 bases, leaving 10 bases between the germline ends. The length of the CDR3 is 12 residues. CDR3 in amino acids: CASCRGKETQYF. The DNA of the CDR3 is TGTGCCAGCTGTAGAGGGAAAGAGACCCAGTACTTC.

This clone was seen a single time. The CDR3 nucleotides are TGTGCCATCAGTGACGGGGGGACAATACTCTATGGCTACACCTTC. Residues: CAISDGGTILYGYTF. The chain joins TRBV10-3 to TRBJ1-2, with D possibly being TRBD1 (6 bases). The V end lost 3 bases, the J end lost 4 bases, and 15 bases lay between the germline ends. This CDR3 has 15 residues. Looked up from germline, CDR1 is ENHRY and CDR2 is SYGVKD.

This clone was observed a few times. The rearrangement joins TRBV7-3 to TRBJ2-6; the D gene is possibly TRBD2 (6 bases). CDR1 is SGHTA and CDR2 is FQGTGA in the germline V gene. This CDR3 has 18 amino acids. Trimming left V 4 bases short and J 1 base short, with 17 bases between. CDR3 amino acids: CASSSALTRGSGANVLTF. The CDR3 bases are TGTGCCAGCAGCTCGGCCCTGACGCGGGGTTCTGGGGCCAACGTCCTGACTTTC.